A selection of T cell receptor beta chains follows, all from one sample in a study of regulatory T cells in long-lasting Graves disease. TCRdb analysed the multiplex PCR reads with MiXCR anew, one entry per CDR3 protein. Seen here are about 400,000 distinct CDR3 sequences, about 15% observed once, and the top ten hold over 7.5%. The same specimen was also included in a second study, on T cells in Graves' hyperthyroidism and ophthalmopathy.

Specimen: peripheral blood mononuclear cells (PBMCs), collected at new diagnosis, from a patient treated with antithyroid drugs. These receptors were collected from a woman aged 40-49 years with Graves disease. CDR3s include the opening cysteine and the closing phenylalanine or tryptophan. D genes are given only for firm matches. A clone size is listed for some rows: how often the clone was seen (once, few, many), or a class if it is expanded.

v_gene	abundance	j_gene	d_gene	CDR3aa	CDR3nt
TRBV28	NA	TRBJ1-2	NA	CASSLQVSPGDGYTF	TGTGCCAGCAGTTTGCAGGTATCCCCTGGCGATGGCTACACCTTC
TRBV28	many	TRBJ2-7	NA	CASSTYPGPVSLEQYF	TGTGCCAGCAGCACGTACCCGGGTCCCGTAAGCCTCGAGCAGTACTTC
TRBV6-1	many	TRBJ1-4	NA	CASSLTSVHANEKLFF	TGTGCCAGCAGTCTTACCTCGGTGCATGCGAATGAAAAACTGTTTTTT
TRBV11-3	many	TRBJ2-5	TRBD1	CASSARDRGLETQYF	TGTGCCAGCAGCGCCCGGGACAGGGGGCTGGAGACCCAGTACTTC
TRBV18	few	TRBJ2-7	TRBD2	CASSPPGRAPYEQYF	TGTGCCAGCTCACCACCGGGGAGGGCACCCTACGAGCAGTACTTC
TRBV24-1	many	TRBJ2-5	TRBD1	CATSDPNRGGETQYF	TGTGCCACCAGTGATCCCAACAGGGGTGGAGAGACCCAGTACTTC
TRBV5-4	few	TRBJ2-7	TRBD2	CASSLSTSGGYEQYF	TGTGCCAGCAGCTTGTCGACTAGCGGGGGCTACGAGCAGTACTTC
TRBV7-9	many	TRBJ2-3	NA	CASSLTAASTDTQYF	TGTGCCAGCAGCTTAACGGCTGCTAGCACAGATACGCAGTATTTT
TRBV7-6	NA	TRBJ2-7	NA	CASSLSSESSYEQYF	TGTGCCAGCAGCTTAAGTTCGGAGAGCTCCTACGAGCAGTACTTC
TRBV19	many	TRBJ2-7	NA	CASSSLLRGSYEQYF	TGTGCCAGTAGTTCCCTCTTAAGAGGCTCCTACGAGCAGTACTTC
TRBV6-5	many	TRBJ2-7	TRBD2	CASSYSGLAGDEQYF	TGTGCCAGCAGTTACTCAGGACTAGCGGGCGACGAGCAGTACTTC
TRBV11-2	many	TRBJ2-2	NA	CASSRTDGDTGELFF	TGTGCCAGCAGCAGGACAGACGGGGACACCGGGGAGCTGTTTTTT
TRBV6-1	many	TRBJ2-1	TRBD2	CASSRTSGIYNEQFF	TGTGCCAGCAGTCGGACTAGCGGGATATACAATGAGCAGTTCTTC
TRBV20-1	many	TRBJ2-4	NA	CSATVFIAKNIQYF	TGCAGTGCTACTGTTTTTATAGCCAAAAACATTCAGTACTTC
TRBV15	NA	TRBJ1-1	NA	CATSRDLNEATEAFF	TGTGCCACCAGCAGAGATCTTAATGAGGCCACTGAAGCTTTCTTT
TRBV27	many	TRBJ2-7	NA	CASSLWPKAYEQYF	TGTGCCAGCAGTTTATGGCCTAAAGCCTACGAGCAGTACTTC
TRBV28	many	TRBJ2-3	NA	CASGVASIFQYF	TGTGCCTCCGGGGTAGCCTCAATATTTCAGTATTTT
TRBV19	few	TRBJ2-1	TRBD2	CASRTPPGLAGNEQFF	TGTGCCAGTAGAACACCGCCGGGACTAGCGGGCAATGAGCAGTTCTTC
TRBV7-9	many	TRBJ2-3	NA	CASSLRSGSTDTQYF	TGTGCCAGCAGCTTGAGGTCCGGTTCCACAGATACGCAGTATTTT
TRBV18	few	TRBJ2-5	NA	CASSPGGYPETQYF	TGTGCCAGCTCACCGGGAGGCTACCCGGAGACCCAGTACTTC
TRBV28	many	TRBJ1-4	NA	CASLLRGVYAEKLFF	TGTGCCAGCCTCCTCCGGGGGGTTTATGCTGAAAAACTGTTTTTT
TRBV3-1	once	TRBJ1-2	NA	CASSSLSKGNADGYTF	TGTGCCAGCAGCTCCCTTTCCAAAGGGAACGCCGATGGCTACACCTTC
TRBV28	many	TRBJ1-5	TRBD1	CAGSPGQGAQPQHF	TGTGCCGGGTCACCGGGACAGGGCGCCCAGCCCCAGCATTTT
TRBV10-3	few	TRBJ2-3	TRBD1	CATGTGQRADTQYF	TGTGCCACCGGGACAGGTCAAAGGGCAGATACGCAGTATTTT
TRBV11-2	many	TRBJ2-1	NA	CASSLTGGRTSLYNEQFF	TGTGCCAGCAGCTTGACAGGGGGTAGGACTAGCCTCTACAATGAGCAGTTCTTC
TRBV12-3/TRBV12-4	many	TRBJ2-5	TRBD2	CASSWTGGLQETQYF	TGTGCCAGCAGTTGGACGGGGGGATTACAAGAGACCCAGTACTTC
TRBV20-1	few	TRBJ2-7	NA	CSAREGRFISYEQYF	TGCAGTGCTAGAGAGGGAAGGTTCATCTCCTACGAGCAGTACTTC
TRBV19	NA	TRBJ2-6	NA	CASSSVFYSGANVLTF	TGTGCCAGTAGTAGTGTTTTTTACTCTGGGGCCAACGTCCTGACTTTC
TRBV6-1	NA	TRBJ2-7	NA	CASTGSGPTYEQYF	TGTGCCAGCACGGGGTCGGGACCTACCTACGAGCAGTACTTC
TRBV3-1	many	TRBJ2-7	TRBD1	CASSLEGQGADEQYF	TGTGCCAGCAGCCTTGAGGGACAGGGGGCGGACGAGCAGTACTTC
TRBV28	many	TRBJ2-5	NA	CASSIWTAQETQYF	TGTGCCAGCAGTATCTGGACAGCCCAAGAGACCCAGTACTTC
TRBV7-3	once	TRBJ2-1	NA	CASSPVGGYNEQFF	TGTGCCAGCAGCCCTGTCGGCGGCTACAATGAGCAGTTCTTC
TRBV5-4	NA	TRBJ2-1	NA	CASRPIKGDHEQFF	TGTGCCAGTCGGCCCATTAAGGGGGACCATGAGCAGTTCTTC
TRBV12-3/TRBV12-4	many	TRBJ1-3	TRBD1	CASSSYRGDAIYF	TGTGCCAGCAGTTCGTACAGGGGGGACGCCATATATTTT
TRBV11-2	many	TRBJ2-3	TRBD2	CASSLPPGGGGHGDTQYF	TGTGCCAGCAGCTTACCCCCGGGCGGGGGGGGGCATGGAGATACGCAGTATTTT
TRBV15	many	TRBJ2-1	NA	CATSRVGGDIYNEQFF	TGTGCCACCAGCAGAGTAGGGGGGGATATCTACAATGAGCAGTTCTTC
TRBV11-2	many	TRBJ2-1	TRBD2	CASSLSLAGNEQFF	TGTGCCAGCAGCTTAAGCCTAGCGGGCAATGAGCAGTTCTTC
TRBV27	many	TRBJ2-7	NA	CASSLSLSPTYEQYF	TGTGCCAGCAGTTTATCGTTAAGCCCTACCTACGAGCAGTACTTC
TRBV20-1	few	TRBJ2-2	NA	CSARDTSLDTGELFF	TGCAGTGCTAGAGATACTAGCTTAGACACCGGGGAGCTGTTTTTT
TRBV19	few	TRBJ2-2	NA	CASKTPNTGELFF	TGTGCCAGTAAGACACCGAACACCGGGGAGCTGTTTTTT
TRBV20-1	many	TRBJ2-2	TRBD2	CSALLTSGRGGELFF	TGCAGTGCCTTACTAACTAGCGGGAGAGGAGGGGAGCTGTTTTTT
TRBV5-6	many	TRBJ1-1	TRBD1	CASSPGQGEVTEAFF	TGTGCCAGCAGCCCAGGACAGGGCGAGGTTACCGAAGCTTTCTTT
TRBV7-9	many	TRBJ2-5	NA	CASSLASGKQETQYF	TGTGCCAGCAGCTTAGCTAGCGGAAAACAAGAGACCCAGTACTTC
TRBV29-1	many	TRBJ2-1	TRBD2	CSVGTSGRWNEQFF	TGCAGCGTAGGGACTAGCGGGAGGTGGAATGAGCAGTTCTTC
TRBV4-1	few	TRBJ2-2	TRBD1	CASSHLGQGDTGELFF	TGCGCCAGCAGCCACCTCGGACAGGGGGACACCGGGGAGCTGTTTTTT
TRBV12-3/TRBV12-4	NA	TRBJ2-7	NA	CASSLGRFAYEQYF	TGTGCCAGCAGTTTAGGCAGGTTTGCCTACGAGCAGTACTTC
TRBV11-3	NA	TRBJ2-7	NA	CASSLGDW	TGTGCCAGCAGCTTAGGCGACTGG
TRBV5-1	few	TRBJ2-5	TRBD1	CASQLQGGYQEAQYF	TGCGCCAGCCAACTACAGGGGGGTTACCAAGAGGCCCAGTACTTC
TRBV27	many	TRBJ1-1	NA	CASSYGVSTEAFF	TGTGCCAGCAGTTACGGGGTTTCCACTGAAGCTTTCTTT
TRBV7-2	many	TRBJ2-3	TRBD2	CASSPRLSGRSDTQYF	TGTGCCAGCAGCCCCCGCCTCAGCGGGAGGTCTGATACGCAGTATTTT
TRBV9	many	TRBJ2-5	NA	CASSVQGFWGQETQYF	TGTGCCAGCAGCGTACAGGGTTTTTGGGGACAAGAGACCCAGTACTTC
TRBV9	NA	TRBJ2-1	TRBD2	CASSAGLAGVSEQFF	TGTGCCAGCAGCGCAGGACTAGCGGGAGTCAGTGAGCAGTTCTTC
TRBV27	many	TRBJ2-7	TRBD2	CASSLSGFLREHSYEQYF	TGTGCCAGCAGTTTATCGGGATTTCTGCGGGAGCACTCCTACGAGCAGTACTTC
TRBV29-1	many	TRBJ2-1	TRBD2	CSVGRGGRALYEQFF	TGCAGCGTCGGGCGTGGCGGGAGGGCCTTGTATGAGCAGTTCTTC
TRBV5-1	many	TRBJ2-3	TRBD1	CASYRGSTDTQYF	TGCGCCAGCTACAGGGGTTCCACAGATACGCAGTATTTT
TRBV7-9	few	TRBJ2-3	NA	CASSPQGTSTDTQYF	TGTGCCAGCAGCCCCCAGGGGACTAGCACAGATACGCAGTATTTT
TRBV24-1	many	TRBJ2-5	NA	CATRDSNQETQYF	TGTGCCACCCGGGACTCAAACCAAGAGACCCAGTACTTC
TRBV11-2	NA	TRBJ2-1	TRBD2	CASSLGVAGGNEQFF	TGTGCCAGCAGCCTCGGGGTAGCGGGAGGGAATGAGCAGTTCTTC